This TCR beta chain appears in the sequencing data of a study of cytomegalovirus exposure and HLA in healthy donors. Germline-derived CDR1 and CDR2 are SGHTA and FQGNSA. The CDR3 spans 15 residues. Trimming cost V 1 base and J 2 bases, with 9 bases left between them. The primer mix had 60 Vbeta and 13 Jbeta primers. Profiled with immunoSEQ multiplex PCR; TCRdb holds only in-frame clones, not every one. The sample includes some 120,000 clones, under 85% of them seen just once. Worth noting for this clone: Its antigen is unidentified.

Study-wide results and limits: In a later analysis, an Asian-associated ancestry cluster reportedly showed fewer N-insertions than the approximately 610-donor mean. TCR beta chains numbering under 200 were designated cytomegalovirus-associated. Rarity marked most TCR sequences, yet some public TCRs occurred in many donors.

The specimen sequenced was PBMCs. This sequence was found in a woman aged 50 to 65 in good health and CMV-seropositive. This chain links TRBV7-2 with TRBJ1-5, with TRBD1 as a possible D gene (5 bases). The CDR3 loop is CASSLGGGGNQPQHF. Written as DNA, the CDR3 is TGTGCCAGCAGCTTAGGGGGCGGAGGCAATCAGCCCCAGCATTTT.